The 20 T cell receptor beta chains below all came from one sample that was sequenced in a study of cytotoxic CD8 clonotypes in ibrutinib-treated CLL. Libraries were prepared by immunoSEQ multiplex PCR; TCRdb keeps only in-frame clonotypes and omits some of them. The table lists some 130,000 clones, 70% to 80% of them singletons. The sample here was PBMCs, taken after 24 months of ibrutinib treatment. These TCRs come from a human donor with chronic lymphocytic leukemia.

CDR3 sequence reads: CASSVETGSEAFF. Written as DNA, the CDR3 is TGTGCCAGCAGTGTGGAGACAGGGTCTGAAGCTTTCTTT. This rearrangement joins TRBV2 to TRBJ1-1; 7 nucleotides line up with TRBD1. V lost 4 bases and J lost 6; bases outside the gene matches: 5. The germline V gene has CDR1 SNHLY and CDR2 FYNNEI. The CDR3 has 13 residues.

This clone was detected ten times or more. The sample contains more than one DNA sequence encoding this CDR3. The chain couples TRBV5-4 to TRBJ1-2, with TRBD1 matching 9 bases. J lost 4 bases, V lost 0 bases, and 4 bases had no gene match. This CDR3 has 15 residues. Germline V gene data show CDR1 as SGHNT and CDR2 as YYREEE (reference sequence). The DNA for the CDR3 is TGTGCCAGCAGCTTGGGGGGACAGGGATCCTATGGCTACACCTTC. Translation gives CASSLGGQGSYGYTF.

Points on this clone: The same CDR3 can be traced to other DNA sequences in this sample. The chain uses TRBV28 and TRBJ1-2, with D tentatively TRBD1 (5 bases). The germline gives CDR1 MDHEN, CDR2 SYDVKM. V shed 3 bases and J shed 4 bases, with 9 bases lying between them. The CDR3 sequence is 13 residues long. This CDR3 is CASSFGGGYGYTF. The CDR3, as DNA: TGTGCCAGCAGTTTCGGGGGTGGCTATGGCTACACCTTC.

The table lists this clone with a count of one. V gene TRBV4-1 combines with J gene TRBJ2-3, with D perhaps TRBD1 (6 bases). The CDR3 has 15 residues. V lost 4 bases and J lost 2, with 13 bases in between. From germline, CDR1 is MGHRA and CDR2 YSYEKL. The CDR3: CASSRGTGPTDTQYF. The CDR3 coding sequence is TGCGCCAGCAGCCGGGGAACAGGGCCCACAGATACGCAGTATTTT.

This clone was seen a few times. This chain uses TRBV4-3 with TRBJ1-6; D call uncertain. The CDR3 is made up of 13 amino acids. From germline, CDR1 is LGHNA and CDR2 YSLEER. The V end was cut by 0 bases, the J end by 11 bases, with 8 bases between. CDR3 protein: CASSQEYLTPLHF. The CDR3 nucleotides are TGCGCCAGCAGCCAAGAATATCTTACACCCCTCCACTTT.

This clone was seen a handful of times. The chain recombines TRBV11-1 with TRBJ2-2, with TRBD1 matching over 7 bases. J was trimmed by 4 bases and V by 10 bases; bases with no gene match: 12. There are 15 residues in the CDR3. Germline V gene data show CDR1 as SGHAT and CDR2 as FQDESV (reference sequence). The CDR3 loop is CATNPGQDTTGELFF. DNA for the CDR3: TGTGCCACCAACCCCGGACAGGACACCACCGGGGAGCTGTTTTTT.

The chain couples TRBV7-9 to TRBJ1-5; perhaps TRBD1 as D (5 bases). Germline CDR1 and CDR2: SEHNR and FQNEAQ (reference sequence). The CDR3 consists of 12 residues. The CDR3 DNA reads TGTGCGAGCCGGGGGGACAATCAGCCCCAGCATTTT. Translated: CASRGDNQPQHF.

The chain links TRBV6-6 to TRBJ2-5; D perhaps matches TRBD2 (6 bases). Germline CDR1 reads MNHNY; CDR2 reads SVGAGI (reference sequence). This CDR3 region has 14 residues. V lost 2 bases and J lost 9, with 16 bases in between. The CDR3 reads CASSYSQRRAAQYF. Written as DNA, the CDR3 is TGTGCCAGCAGTTACAGTCAGCGGAGGGCGGCCCAGTACTTC.

This clone was counted only a few times. This rearrangement joins TRBV6-1 to TRBJ2-7; perhaps TRBD2 as D (6 bases). V dropped 7 bases and J dropped 2 bases, with 18 bases sitting between them. CDR1 MNHNS and CDR2 SASEGT come from the germline V gene. This CDR3 is built from 15 residues. This CDR3 is CASTRREVGTYEQYF. The DNA of the CDR3 is TGTGCCAGCACTCGAAGGGAGGTCGGAACCTACGAGCAGTACTTC.

The chain recombines TRBV19 with TRBJ2-4; TRBD1 is a possible D gene (7 bases). The germline V gene has CDR1 LNHDA and CDR2 SQIVND (reference sequence). V was clipped by 6 bases and J by 9 bases, with 21 bases between them. CDR3 size: 15 residues. CDR3 sequence (DNA): TGTGCCAGTAGGCCCCCGAGCGACCAGGGGGGCATTCAGTACTTC. Amino acid sequence: CASRPPSDQGGIQYF.

The V gene is TRBV7-6, the J gene TRBJ1-6; maybe TRBD1 (6 bases). CDR1 SGHVS and CDR2 FNYEAQ come from the germline V gene. There are 14 residues in the CDR3. V was pared by 5 bases and J by 9 bases, with 14 bases between. The chain's CDR3 is CASSLRGASSPLHF. CDR3 DNA sequence: TGTGCCAGCAGCCTCCGGGGGGCCAGTTCACCCCTCCACTTT.

This clone is medium-sized. The chain combines TRBV30 with TRBJ1-6, with D hard to call. CDR3 size: 15 residues. V lost 1 base and J lost 8, with 15 bases in between. Germline assignment: CDR1 GTSNPN and CDR2 SVGIG (reference sequence). CDR3: CAWSAGRLTDSPLHF. The CDR3 DNA follows: TGTGCCTGGAGTGCTGGGCGGCTGACGGATTCACCCCTCCACTTT.

The rearrangement joins TRBV6-6 to TRBJ1-6; D gene uncertain. The V end lost 3 bases, the J end lost 3 bases, and 6 bases lay between the germline ends. This CDR3 has 14 residues. Germline V gives CDR1 MNHNY, CDR2 SVGAGI (reference sequence). CDR3 region: CASSYGRYNSPLHF. CDR3 nucleotides: TGTGCCAGCAGTTATGGCCGCTATAATTCACCCCTCCACTTT.

This chain connects TRBV4-3 to TRBJ1-2, with D maybe TRBD1 (5 bases). Germline CDR1 and CDR2: LGHNA and YSLEER. V lost 4 bases, J lost 0 bases, and 12 bases lay in between. CDR3 size: 15 residues. CDR3 nucleotide sequence: TGCGCCAGCAGCCTAAACCCGACAGCTAACTATGGCTACACCTTC. Amino acids: CASSLNPTANYGYTF.

V gene TRBV4-2 combines with J gene TRBJ2-3; tentatively, D is TRBD1 or TRBD2 (6 bases each). This CDR3 is 16 amino acids long. Trimming took off 0 bases at V and 2 bases at J, with 12 bases between the two ends. Germline-derived CDR1 and CDR2 are LGHNA and YNFKEQ. CDR3 DNA sequence: TGTGCCAGCAGCCAAGAGGGGGGCGGCCTCACAGATACGCAGTATTTT. Amino acid sequence: CASSQEGGGLTDTQYF.

The V gene is TRBV27, the J gene TRBJ2-7; D not certain. The CDR3 runs 13 residues. The germline CDR1 and CDR2 sequences are MNHEY and SMNVEV (reference sequence). V was clipped by 2 bases and J by 7 bases, with 12 bases between them. The CDR3 sequence: CASSLGWSGEQYF. Written as DNA, the CDR3 is TGTGCCAGCAGTTTAGGCTGGAGTGGGGAGCAGTACTTC.

This rearrangement joins TRBV7-2 to TRBJ1-4; 7 bases match TRBD1. The CDR3 totals 15 residues. Losses at the gene ends were 5 bases for V and 4 bases for J; bases not matched to a gene: 7. The germline CDR1 and CDR2 sequences are SGHTA and FQGNSA. The CDR3 region is CASSLRGQINEKLFF. CDR3 DNA sequence: TGTGCCAGCAGCCTGAGGGGACAGATTAATGAAAAACTGTTTTTT.

The rearrangement uses TRBV2 and TRBJ1-5; no clear D. This CDR3 region has 15 residues. Trimming cost V 2 bases and J 0 bases, with 8 bases left between them. The germline gives CDR1 SNHLY, CDR2 FYNNEI. For the CDR3, the DNA is TGTGCCAGCAGTGAATCGGGGTATAGCAATCAGCCCCAGCATTTT. This codes for CASSESGYSNQPQHF.

This chain uses TRBV6-5 with TRBJ2-1; no clear D gene. The CDR3 runs to 13 residues. V lost 5 bases to trimming and J lost 7 bases, with 12 bases between them. Germline V gives CDR1 MNHEY, CDR2 SVGAGI. The CDR3: CASSTPALNEQFF. CDR3 in DNA: TGTGCCAGCAGTACCCCCGCTTTGAATGAGCAGTTCTTC.

The DNA for the CDR3 is TGTGCCAGCAGCGTAGCGGGGACCTACAATGAGCAGTTCTTC. Amino acid sequence: CASSVAGTYNEQFF. The chain has TRBV9 and TRBJ2-1; D is perhaps TRBD2 (5 bases). Trimming took 0 bases from V and 2 from J, leaving 6 bases between them. This CDR3 is built from 14 residues. Germline V gives CDR1 SGDLS, CDR2 YYNGEE.